What follows is one T cell receptor (beta chain) and its context. This sample is drawn from a study of cytomegalovirus exposure and HLA in healthy donors. The CDR3 loop spans 12 amino acids. V dropped 0 bases and J dropped 13 bases, with 10 bases sitting between them. Looked up from germline, CDR1 is MNHEY and CDR2 is SMNVEV (reference sequence). Primers for the PCR totalled 60 Vbeta and 13 Jbeta. TCRdb's copy holds only in-frame clones and misses some; the assay was immunoSEQ multiplex PCR. The specimen's table records under 200,000 clones. The chain is built from TRBV27 and TRBJ2-1; no firm D call. Sequencing used PBMCs. This sequence was found in a woman in her late teens or twenties in good health and CMV-seropositive. The CDR3 DNA is TGTGCCAGCAGTTTATCGGGCCCGGATCAGTTCTTC. As protein: CASSLSGPDQFF.